The clone carrying this TCR beta chain appeared a single time. Its antigen is not identified. The data were obtained in a study of T cell responses to AZD1222 COVID-19 vaccine. Findings and limits, study-wide: It was only a handful of AZD1222 recipients who were seropositive at baseline. Compared with day 0, the breadth and depth of the Spike-specific TCR repertoire rose significantly after two doses of AZD1222.

Repertoires were generated with immunoSEQ multiplex PCR, while TCRdb's copy carries only in-frame clones and drops some. This table has 150,000 to 200,000 clones, about 94% appearing once. The CDR3 covers 14 residues. Trimming took off 2 bases at V and 8 bases at J, with 16 bases between the two ends. Germline CDR1 is SGHDT and CDR2 is YYEEEE. This chain uses TRBV5-6 with TRBJ1-2; D perhaps matches TRBD1 (5 bases). The sequence came from an adult in good health. The sample here was peripheral blood, taken on day 0 of AZD1222 vaccination. The CDR3 sequence: CASSFHGGGRGYTF. The CDR3 DNA follows: TGTGCCAGCAGCTTCCATGGGGGAGGTCGGGGCTACACCTTC.